This T cell receptor (beta chain) was documented in a study of T cell repertoires in cytomegalovirus infection. In TCRdb, the reads were re-called with MiXCR into one record per CDR3 protein. The repertoire consists of a few hundred thousand distinct CDR3 sequences, with around 40% occurring once and the leading ten covering over 45%. About this clonotype: No antigen is known for it.

The sequencing used cultured PBMCs, collected from culture after CMV antigen stimulation. This TCR derives from a human donor in good health (CMV status not recorded). Some clones in this sample may be carry-over from other donors' samples.

In DNA form, the CDR3 reads TGTGCCAGCAGTGAGACGATTCGACTAGCGGGGGGCACAGATACGCAGTATTTT. It encodes CASSETIRLAGGTDTQYF. The J gene is TRBJ2-3, the V gene TRBV6-1; 12 nucleotides line up with TRBD2. The germline gives CDR1 MNHNS, CDR2 SASEGT. This CDR3 contains 18 residues. After removal of 3 bases from V and 1 base from J, the junction contained 8 bases not matched to a gene.